This TCR beta chain was obtained from a study of shared clonotypes between healthy human individuals. The study's findings and limits: For naive CD4 cells, approximately 4.7% of clonotypes were shared across several donors.

In the sorted-subset replicate PCRs, 150 to 250 ng DNA, around 30,000 T cell genomes, was used. Only in-frame clones appear in the TCRdb table, and some are missing; sequencing was by immunoSEQ multiplex PCR. The sample consists of roughly 2.2 million clones, 80% to 95% of them appearing once. This clone was seen just once. Antigen: not known. At the DNA level, this CDR3 is encoded by other sequences in the same sample as well. Sequencing used naive CD4+ T cells from PBMCs. The subset is: CD45RA+ positively selected. This TCR was recovered from a man younger than 30 in good health. Some clones in this sample may be carry-over from other donors' samples.

The CDR3 region is CASSLNSNQPQHF. In DNA form, the CDR3 reads TGTGCCAGCAGTCTAAATAGCAATCAGCCCCAGCATTTT. J is TRBJ1-5 and V is TRBV6-5; D gene unclear. CDR1 MNHEY and CDR2 SVGAGI come from the germline V gene. The germline V and J ends were trimmed by 5 bases and 0 bases, with 5 bases remaining between them. This CDR3 has 13 residues.